This T cell receptor beta chain was identified in a study of technical replicates of blood from several donors. This clone was found once. Libraries were prepared by immunoSEQ multiplex PCR; TCRdb keeps only in-frame clonotypes and omits some of them. The profile covers approximately 74,000 clones, with 88% appearing a single time and 4% to 5% taken by the ten largest. There are 16 residues in the CDR3. From germline, CDR1 is SGHTS and CDR2 YDEGEE. With V trimmed by 3 bases and J by 6 bases, 14 bases remained unmatched. This sequence originates from a human donor in good health. Some clones in this sample may be carry-over from other donors' samples. Sequenced input: PBMCs. V usage is TRBV5-8 and J usage is TRBJ2-7; 8 bases map to TRBD1. CDR3 DNA sequence: TGTGCCAGCAGCTACCCCTTGGACAGGGTATTCGCCGAGCAGTACTTC. Encoded protein: CASSYPLDRVFAEQYF.